Each of the 13 T cell receptor beta chains below was sequenced from the same sample in a study of early T cells in non-severe SARS-CoV-2 infection. Using its own MiXCR run on the 5' RACE reads, TCRdb lists one record per CDR3 protein. The sample holds approximately 79,000 distinct CDR3 sequences, around 13% seen once. The sequencing sample was made of whole blood. These receptors all come from an adult who was a healthcare worker with PCR-confirmed SARS-CoV-2 infection or an uninfected control (not recorded which).

The genes are TRBV5-1 and TRBJ2-7, with a weak D call TRBD2 (6 bases). The V end was cut by 3 bases, the J end by 9 bases, with 28 bases between. In germline, CDR1 is SGHRS, CDR2 YFSETQ. The CDR3 spans 17 residues. The CDR3 DNA is TGCGCCAGCAGCTCGGAAGAACGGTGGGACTCCCCAGGAAGGCAGTACTTC. Translation gives CASSSEERWDSPGRQYF.

The table lists this clonotype with a few counts. The chain carries TRBV9 and TRBJ2-3, with a tentative D call TRBD2 (7 bases). Between the trimmed V and J ends, which lost 4 bases and 3 bases, there was a span of 18 bases. Looked up from germline, CDR1 is SGDLS and CDR2 is YYNGEE. This CDR3 is 16 amino acids long. CDR3 sequence (DNA): TGTGCCAGCAGCACGACAGGAGGGGGGGCAACAGATACGCAGTATTTT. Amino acids: CASSTTGGGATDTQYF.

The sample holds a few counts of this clonotype. This chain joins TRBV7-9 and TRBJ2-7; tentatively, D is TRBD1 or TRBD2 (5 bases each). CDR1 and CDR2 from the germline V gene are SEHNR and FQNEAQ (reference sequence). Trimming took off 5 bases at V and 3 bases at J, with 11 bases between the two ends. CDR3 length: 13 residues. The CDR3 loop reads CASSPMGDYEQYF. The CDR3 DNA is TGTGCCAGCAGCCCTATGGGGGACTACGAGCAGTACTTC.

This clonotype was seen repeatedly, ten times or more. The chain couples TRBV5-5 to TRBJ2-2; D not resolved. There are 15 residues in the CDR3. Trimming left V 4 bases short and J 1 base short, with 11 bases between. Germline values: CDR1 SGHKS, CDR2 YYEKEE (reference sequence). The CDR3 is CASSGRAGNTGELFF. The CDR3 DNA reads TGTGCCAGCAGCGGGCGTGCAGGGAACACCGGGGAGCTGTTTTTT.

This sequence joins TRBV7-8 and TRBJ2-7; maybe TRBD1 (5 bases). V was cut by 5 bases and J by 3 bases, with 14 bases left in between. The CDR3 sequence is 14 residues long. Germline loops: CDR1 SGHVS, CDR2 FQNEAQ. As DNA, the CDR3 is TGTGCCAGCAGCCCTCAGGGAAACTTCTACGAGCAGTACTTC. This codes for CASSPQGNFYEQYF.

This clonotype has more than one count but fewer than ten. V gene TRBV6-6 combines with J gene TRBJ2-5; 8 bases align to TRBD2. Germline CDR1 is MNHNY and CDR2 is SVGAGI (reference sequence). The trim removed 2 bases at V and 1 base at J, leaving 6 bases unmatched. The CDR3 has 16 residues. CDR3 loop: CASSYITSGFQETQYF. As DNA, the CDR3 is TGTGCCAGCAGTTACATCACTAGCGGTTTCCAAGAGACCCAGTACTTC.

The table lists this clonotype with many counts. This chain uses TRBV5-4 with TRBJ1-1, with a possible D match to TRBD1 (6 bases). In germline, CDR1 is SGHNT, CDR2 YYREEE (reference sequence). There are 15 residues in the CDR3. The ends were cut back, 0 bases at V and 1 base at J, with 10 bases in the middle. CDR3: CASSLDRVSNTEAFF. The CDR3 nucleotides are TGTGCCAGCAGCTTGGACAGGGTTTCGAACACTGAAGCTTTCTTT.

The CDR3 loop reads CASSFEGHAPLHF. The DNA of the CDR3 is TGTGCCAGCAGCTTCGAGGGGCACGCACCCCTCCACTTT. V is TRBV28 and J is TRBJ1-6, with D possibly TRBD1 on 5 matching bases. This CDR3 region has 13 residues. CDR1 is MDHEN, CDR2 SYDVKM, per germline. Trimming took 6 bases from V and 11 from J, leaving 14 bases between them.

The sample holds many counts of this clonotype. This chain connects TRBV10-3 to TRBJ1-2; D call uncertain. There are 13 residues in the CDR3. Germline V gene lookup returns CDR1 ENHRY and CDR2 SYGVKD. The V gene lost 6 bases and the J gene lost 1 base, with 9 bases spanning the gap. The CDR3 sequence is CAISLELNYGYTF. The DNA of the CDR3 is TGTGCCATCAGCCTTGAGCTTAACTATGGCTACACCTTC.

The rearrangement links TRBV5-1 to TRBJ1-4; 9 nucleotides match TRBD1. Per the germline V gene, CDR1 is SGHRS and CDR2 is YFSETQ. The junction had 5 bases not matched to a gene; V was cut back by 4 bases and J by 7 bases. The CDR3 runs to 14 residues. As DNA, the CDR3 is TGCGCCAGCAGCCGGGACAGGGTCGGTGAAAAACTGTTTTTT. Amino acid sequence: CASSRDRVGEKLFF.

The sample holds many counts of this clonotype. This sequence joins TRBV3-1 and TRBJ1-1; D ambiguous. Germline CDR1 is LGHDT and CDR2 is YNNKEL (reference sequence). The CDR3 length is 12 residues. Trimming took off 3 bases at V and 4 bases at J, with 6 bases between the two ends. This chain's CDR3 is CASSQGGTEAFF. In DNA form, the CDR3 reads TGTGCCAGCAGCCAGGGCGGCACTGAAGCTTTCTTT.

This clonotype has at least ten counts. The CDR3 bases are TGTGCCAGCAGTTTTGTTAGCGGGGGGAGCACAGATACGCAGTATTTT. The encoded protein is CASSFVSGGSTDTQYF. The rearrangement links TRBV27 to TRBJ2-3; 10 bases are shared with TRBD2. The junction had 3 bases not matched to a gene; V was cut back by 3 bases and J by 0 bases. Per germline, CDR1 MNHEY and CDR2 SMNVEV (reference sequence). CDR3 length equals 16 residues.

V gene TRBV2 combines with J gene TRBJ2-3; possibly TRBD1 for D (5 bases). Trimming removed 6 bases at V and 6 bases at J, with 10 bases between. The CDR3 runs to 12 residues. Germline-derived CDR1 and CDR2 are SNHLY and FYNNEI. This CDR3 reads CASRRRADTQYF. Here the CDR3 DNA reads TGTGCCAGCAGGCGCAGGGCCGATACGCAGTATTTT.